This entry lists 7 T cell receptor beta chains sequenced from one sample in a study of graft-versus-host responses after intestinal transplantation. Their antigens are not known. Method: immunoSEQ multiplex PCR; TCRdb's copy keeps in-frame clones and lacks some. Of some 87,000 clones in the sample, 80% to 95% were seen once. The sample consisted of unstimulated CD4+ T cells sorted from spleen or lymph node cells, taken before intestinal transplant. These receptors were collected from a human donor who received an intestinal transplant.

The V call is TRBV2, the J call TRBJ2-2; D uncertain. V was clipped by 1 base and J by 6 bases, with 6 bases between them. Germline CDR1 and CDR2: SNHLY and FYNNEI. This CDR3 contains 13 residues. DNA for the CDR3: TGTGCCAGCAGTGAAGTAGGTGCCGGGGAGCTGTTTTTT. Amino acids: CASSEVGAGELFF.

Worth noting for this clone: The sample contains more than one DNA sequence encoding this CDR3. The chain carries TRBV5-4 and TRBJ2-5, with TRBD2 identical over 16 bases. This CDR3 comprises 17 residues. In germline, CDR1 is SGHNT, CDR2 YYREEE (reference sequence). With V trimmed by 4 bases and J by 1 base, 4 bases remained unmatched. The CDR3 DNA reads TGTGCCAGCAGCAAGGGACTAGCGGGAGGGCTCCAAGAGACCCAGTACTTC. Protein sequence: CASSKGLAGGLQETQYF.

This chain uses TRBV6-5 with TRBJ2-5; D is ambiguous. The V end was cut by 0 bases, the J end by 0 bases, with 11 bases between. The CDR3 contains 16 residues. Germline lookup yields CDR1 MNHEY and CDR2 SVGAGI. CDR3 loop: CASSYSTSPYQETQYF. The CDR3, as DNA: TGTGCCAGCAGTTACTCGACCTCCCCGTACCAAGAGACCCAGTACTTC.

The chain couples TRBV10-2 to TRBJ2-1, with D perhaps matching TRBD1 or TRBD2 (5 bases each). The CDR3 has 14 amino acids. Trimming took off 6 bases at V and 7 bases at J, with 16 bases between the two ends. Germline V CDR1 and CDR2: WSHSY, SAAADI. The CDR3 DNA sequence: TGCGCCAGCAGGGGACCCATGGGGATTAATGAGCAGTTCTTC. Amino acids: CASRGPMGINEQFF.

The chain links TRBV10-1 to TRBJ2-7, with D perhaps given as TRBD1 or TRBD2 (6 bases each). Trimming stripped 5 bases from V and 0 bases from J, with 14 bases between. Germline assignment: CDR1 WNHNN and CDR2 SYGVQD (reference sequence). CDR3 size: 15 residues. The CDR3 region is CASSLGARGSYEQYF. CDR3 nucleotides: TGCGCCAGCAGTCTGGGGGCGCGGGGCTCCTACGAGCAGTACTTC.

This sequence joins TRBV14 and TRBJ2-5; no reliable D call. The V gene's germline CDR1 is SGHDN and CDR2 FVKESK. V was cut by 1 base and J by 5 bases, with 5 bases left in between. This CDR3 contains 12 residues. CDR3 sequence: CASSQVGETQYF. The CDR3 DNA follows: TGTGCCAGCAGCCAAGTAGGGGAGACCCAGTACTTC.

This clone showed up just once. This chain uses TRBV25-1 with TRBJ2-7; TRBD1 agrees at 9 bases. Germline lookup yields CDR1 MGHDK and CDR2 SYGVNS. There are 13 residues in the CDR3. The junction had 1 base not matched to a gene; V was cut back by 6 bases and J by 1 base. The CDR3 is CASRGQGSYEQYF. CDR3 in DNA: TGTGCCAGCAGGGGACAGGGATCCTACGAGCAGTACTTC.